Reported below is one T cell receptor (beta chain). This clone was counted between two and nine times. No antigen is known for it. No much larger clonotype is one base removed from it; base qualities were not supplied. This sample was taken from a study of OX40 agonist ivuxolimab in advanced cancers. Context from the whole study: Ivuxolimab was a fully human IgG2 agonistic monoclonal antibody targeting the costimulatory receptor OX40 (CD134). Intravenous ivuxolimab was administered to patients every 2 weeks at six dose levels: 0.01, 0.1, 0.3, 1.5, 3 and 10 mg/kg. Of the approximately 54 patients in dose escalation, 19 had hepatocellular carcinoma, some 15 had melanoma, 9 had renal cell carcinoma and 9 had head and neck cancer. The dose-escalation cohort was roughly 80% male with a mean age of approximately 60 years, ranging from roughly 20 to 80. Patients were allowed to have had prior anti-PD-1, anti-PD-L1 or anti-CTLA-4 therapy, and approximately 40% of the dose-escalation patients had been treated with checkpoint inhibitors. Partial responses occurred in three dose-escalation patients: two with cutaneous melanoma and one with hepatocellular carcinoma. The point of sequencing TCRbeta in the periphery was to test whether ivuxolimab changed TCR sequence diversity and drove clonal T-cell expansion. The paper reports the monotherapy dose-escalation portion (N = 52 patients) of the phase I ivuxolimab trial. Study-wide findings and limitations: At doses from 0.1 to 3.0 mg/kg, clonal expansion was seen in both CD4+ and CD8+ blood T cells between baseline and week 6. Antigen specificity was not determined for the clonally expanded peripheral T cells. After ivuxolimab, CD8+ T cells had more expanded clones than CD4+ T cells on average. Low levels of normalized T-cell clonal expansion were also seen in some patients who did not respond. Partial responders in the 0.1-3.0 mg/kg groups had among the lowest normalized peripheral clonal expansion, especially among CD8+ T cells.

For sequencing of the TCRbeta CDR3 region, genomic DNA was extracted from the sorted cells. The immunoSEQ Assay was used to sequence the TCRbeta CDR3 regions. The immuneACCESS repertoire file appears here via TCRdb, limited to in-frame rearrangements. These files lack a portion of the clones; in checked studies, under half of the deficit traces to unresolved V genes, and the cause of the others is not known. A total of 50,000 or so clones appear in this sample, around 79% of them only once. The top ten clonotypes cover 7.9% of the sample. Patients with a history of autoimmune disease or receiving systemic immunosuppression were excluded from the trial. Peripheral blood for TCR sequencing was collected from all dose cohorts at baseline, on cycle 4 day 1, and on cycle 7 day 1. The samples were drawn from a first-in-human, open-label, multicenter phase I dose-escalation trial of ivuxolimab. Adults with locally advanced or metastatic melanoma, renal cell carcinoma, hepatocellular carcinoma or head and neck squamous cell carcinoma were enrolled in the trial. CD4+ and CD8+ T cells were sorted separately from peripheral blood before TCR sequencing.

CDR1 is given as MNHNS and CDR2 as SASEGT, both from the germline V gene. V loses 2 bases, J loses 1 base, and the germline ends lie 11 bases apart. The CDR3 starts with the cysteine, ends with the phenylalanine, and has 15 residues. Only CDR3 DNA is held: 45 bases, read in frame from base 1. Recombination connected TRBV6-1 to TRBJ2-5; TRBD2 is a weak D gene call, 6 bases matching. Here the sequenced sample was CD4+ or CD8+ T cells sorted from blood, taken in a trial of the OX40 agonist ivuxolimab. This TCR was sampled from an adult with an advanced solid tumor such as melanoma, head and neck, liver or kidney cancer. The CDR3: CASSESWDSQETQYF. Here is the DNA: TGTGCCAGCAGTGAATCTTGGGACTCCCAAGAGACCCAGTACTTC.